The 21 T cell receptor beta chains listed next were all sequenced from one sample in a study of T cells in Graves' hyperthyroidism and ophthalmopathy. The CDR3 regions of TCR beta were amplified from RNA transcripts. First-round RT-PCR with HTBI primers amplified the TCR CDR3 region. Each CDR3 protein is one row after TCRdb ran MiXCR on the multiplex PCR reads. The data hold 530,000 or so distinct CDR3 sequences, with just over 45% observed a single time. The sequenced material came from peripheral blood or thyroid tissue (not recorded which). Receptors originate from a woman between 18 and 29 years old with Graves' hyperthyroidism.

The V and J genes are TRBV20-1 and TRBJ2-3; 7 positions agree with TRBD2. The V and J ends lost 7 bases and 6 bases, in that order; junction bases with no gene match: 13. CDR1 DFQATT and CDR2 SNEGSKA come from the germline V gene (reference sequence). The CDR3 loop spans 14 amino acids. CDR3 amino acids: CSVLRGSEVDTQYF. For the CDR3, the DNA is TGCAGTGTCCTTCGCGGGAGTGAGGTGGATACGCAGTATTTT.

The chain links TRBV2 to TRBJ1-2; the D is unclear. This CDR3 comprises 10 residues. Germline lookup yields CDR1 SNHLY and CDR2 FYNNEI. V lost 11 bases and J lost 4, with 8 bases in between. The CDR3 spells CAGEGYGYTF. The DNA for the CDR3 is TGTGCCGGGGAAGGCTATGGCTACACCTTC.

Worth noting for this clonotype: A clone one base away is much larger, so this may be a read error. The CDR3 sequence: CAAYALADPETQHF. Here the CDR3 DNA reads TGTGCCGCCTACGCCCTAGCGGACCCCGAGACCCAGCACTTC. The rearrangement links TRBV7-4 to TRBJ2-5, with 7 bases that match TRBD2. The CDR3 covers 14 residues. CDR1 and CDR2 (germline): SGHVT, SQSDAQ. The variable domain in full, with the rest retrieved from reference TRBV7-4 and TRBJ2-5, is GAGVSQSPRYKVAKRGRDVALRCDSISGHVTLYWYRQTLGQGSEVLTYSQSDAQRDKSGRPSGRFSAERPERSVSTLKIQRTEQGDSAVYLCAAYALADPETQHFGPGTRLLVL.

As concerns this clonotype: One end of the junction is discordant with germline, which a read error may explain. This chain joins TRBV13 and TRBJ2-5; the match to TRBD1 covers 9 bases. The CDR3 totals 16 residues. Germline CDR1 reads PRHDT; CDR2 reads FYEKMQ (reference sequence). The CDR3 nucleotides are TGTGCCACCAGCAGACCCCGACAGGGGGAACGGGAGACCCAGTACTTC. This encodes CATSRPRQGERETQYF.

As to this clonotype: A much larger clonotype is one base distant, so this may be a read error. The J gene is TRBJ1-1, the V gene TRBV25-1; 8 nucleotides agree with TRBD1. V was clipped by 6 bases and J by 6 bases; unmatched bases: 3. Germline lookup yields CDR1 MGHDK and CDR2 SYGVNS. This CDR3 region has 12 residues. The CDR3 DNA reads TGTGCCAGCAGCACAGGGGGGCCTGAAGCTTTCTTT. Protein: CASSTGGPEAFF.

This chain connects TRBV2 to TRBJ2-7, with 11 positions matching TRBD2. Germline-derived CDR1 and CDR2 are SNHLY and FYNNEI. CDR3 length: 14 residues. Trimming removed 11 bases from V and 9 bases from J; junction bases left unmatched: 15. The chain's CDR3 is CAYTVGLAGGSQYF. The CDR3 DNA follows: TGTGCCTACACGGTTGGCCTAGCGGGAGGTTCGCAGTACTTC.

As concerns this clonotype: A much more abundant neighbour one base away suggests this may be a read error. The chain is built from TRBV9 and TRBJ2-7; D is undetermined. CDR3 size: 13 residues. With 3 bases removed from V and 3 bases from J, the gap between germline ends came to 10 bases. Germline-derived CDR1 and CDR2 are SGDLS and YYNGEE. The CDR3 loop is CASSEVGNYEQYF. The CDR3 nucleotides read TGTGCCAGCAGCGAGGTAGGGAACTACGAGCAGTACTTC.

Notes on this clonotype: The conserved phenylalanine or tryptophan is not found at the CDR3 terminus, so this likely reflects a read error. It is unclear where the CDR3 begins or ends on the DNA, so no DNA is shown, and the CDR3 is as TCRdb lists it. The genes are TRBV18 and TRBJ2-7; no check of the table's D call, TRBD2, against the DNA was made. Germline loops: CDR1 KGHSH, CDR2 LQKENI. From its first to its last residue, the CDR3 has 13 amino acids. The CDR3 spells CASSPPVWPGRTS.

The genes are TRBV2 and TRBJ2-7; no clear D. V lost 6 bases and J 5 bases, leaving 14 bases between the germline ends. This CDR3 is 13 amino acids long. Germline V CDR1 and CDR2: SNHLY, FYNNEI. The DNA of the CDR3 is TGTGCCAGCAGCGGAAGGCCCTTCCACGAGCAGTACTTC. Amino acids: CASSGRPFHEQYF.

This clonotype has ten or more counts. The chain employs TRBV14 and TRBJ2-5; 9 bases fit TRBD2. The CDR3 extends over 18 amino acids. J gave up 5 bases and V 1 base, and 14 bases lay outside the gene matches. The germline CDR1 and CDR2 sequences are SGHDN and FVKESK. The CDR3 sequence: CASSQALRGSGSLETQYF. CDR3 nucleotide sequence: TGTGCCAGCAGCCAAGCTTTAAGGGGTAGCGGGAGCTTGGAGACCCAGTACTTC. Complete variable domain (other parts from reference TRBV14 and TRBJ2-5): EAGVTQFPSHSVIEKGQTVTLRCDPISGHDNLYWYRRVMGKEIKFLLHFVKESKQDESGMPNNRFLAERTGGTYSTLKVQPAELEDSGVYFCASSQALRGSGSLETQYFGPGTRLLVL.

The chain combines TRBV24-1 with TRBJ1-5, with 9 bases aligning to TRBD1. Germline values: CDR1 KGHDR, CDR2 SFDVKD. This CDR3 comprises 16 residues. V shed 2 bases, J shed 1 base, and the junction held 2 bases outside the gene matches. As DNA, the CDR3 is TGTGCCACCAGTGATTCGACAGGGGGAAGCAATCAGCCCCAGCATTTT. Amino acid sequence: CATSDSTGGSNQPQHF.

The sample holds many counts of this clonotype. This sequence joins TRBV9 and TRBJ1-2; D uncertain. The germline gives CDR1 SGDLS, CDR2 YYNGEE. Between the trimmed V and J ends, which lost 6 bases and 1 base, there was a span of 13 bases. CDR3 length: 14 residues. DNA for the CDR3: TGTGCCAGCAAACCCTCGACATATAACTATGGCTACACCTTC. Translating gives CASKPSTYNYGYTF.

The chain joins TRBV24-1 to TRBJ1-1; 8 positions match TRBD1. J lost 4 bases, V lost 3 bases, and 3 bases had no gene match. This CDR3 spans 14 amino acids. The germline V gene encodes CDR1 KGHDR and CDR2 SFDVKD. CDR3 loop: CATSDRTGSTEAFF. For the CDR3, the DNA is TGTGCCACCAGTGATCGGACAGGGAGCACTGAAGCTTTCTTT.

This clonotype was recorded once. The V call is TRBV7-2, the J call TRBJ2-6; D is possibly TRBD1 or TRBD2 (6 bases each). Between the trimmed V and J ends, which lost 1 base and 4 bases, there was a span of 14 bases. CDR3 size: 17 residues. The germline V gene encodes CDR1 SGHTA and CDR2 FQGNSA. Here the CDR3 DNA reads TGTGCCAGCAGCTTAGGATGGGGGGCTTCAGGGGCCAACGTCCTGACTTTC. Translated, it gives CASSLGWGASGANVLTF.

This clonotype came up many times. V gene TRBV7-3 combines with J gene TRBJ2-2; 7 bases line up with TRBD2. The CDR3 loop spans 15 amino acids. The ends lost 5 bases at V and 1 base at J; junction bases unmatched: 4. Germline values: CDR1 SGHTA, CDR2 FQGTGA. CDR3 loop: CASSPERGNTGELFF. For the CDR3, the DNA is TGTGCCAGCAGCCCTGAGCGGGGGAACACCGGGGAGCTGTTTTTT.

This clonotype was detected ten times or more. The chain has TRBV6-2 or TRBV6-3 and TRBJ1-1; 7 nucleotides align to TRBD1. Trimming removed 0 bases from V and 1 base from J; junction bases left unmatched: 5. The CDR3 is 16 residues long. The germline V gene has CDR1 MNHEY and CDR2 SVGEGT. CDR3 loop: CASSYSKGQPNTEAFF. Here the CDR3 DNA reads TGTGCCAGCAGTTACTCGAAGGGACAGCCGAACACTGAAGCTTTCTTT.

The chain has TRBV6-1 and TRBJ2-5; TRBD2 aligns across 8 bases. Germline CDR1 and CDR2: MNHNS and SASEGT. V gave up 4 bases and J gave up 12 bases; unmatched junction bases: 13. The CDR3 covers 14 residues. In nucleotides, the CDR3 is TGTGCCAGCAGTGCATACAGTACTAGCGGTGTAGAGTACTTC. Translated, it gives CASSAYSTSGVEYF.

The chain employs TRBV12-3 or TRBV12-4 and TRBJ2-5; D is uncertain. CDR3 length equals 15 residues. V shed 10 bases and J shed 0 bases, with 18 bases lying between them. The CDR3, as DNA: TGTGCCACCGACGGCTATACTGGAAACCAAGAGACCCAGTACTTC. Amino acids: CATDGYTGNQETQYF.

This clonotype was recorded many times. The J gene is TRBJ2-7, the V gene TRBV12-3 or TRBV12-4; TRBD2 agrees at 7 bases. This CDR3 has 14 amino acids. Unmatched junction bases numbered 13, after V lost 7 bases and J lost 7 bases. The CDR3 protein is CASTLPGLKGEQYF. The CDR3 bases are TGTGCCAGCACCCTTCCGGGACTAAAGGGGGAGCAGTACTTC.

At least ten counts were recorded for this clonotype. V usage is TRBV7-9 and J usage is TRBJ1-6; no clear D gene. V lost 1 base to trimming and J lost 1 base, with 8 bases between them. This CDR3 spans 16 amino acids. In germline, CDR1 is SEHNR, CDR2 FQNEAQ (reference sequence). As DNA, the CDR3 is TGTGCCAGCAGCTTAGTTAAAGGGTCCTATAATTCACCCCTCCACTTT. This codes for CASSLVKGSYNSPLHF.

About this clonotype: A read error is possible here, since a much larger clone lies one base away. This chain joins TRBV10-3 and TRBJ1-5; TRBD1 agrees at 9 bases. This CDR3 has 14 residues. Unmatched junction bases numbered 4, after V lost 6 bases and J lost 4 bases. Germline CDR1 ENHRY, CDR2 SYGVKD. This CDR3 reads CAIRRGTGNQPQHF. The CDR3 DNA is TGTGCCATCAGAAGGGGGACAGGGAATCAGCCCCAGCATTTT.